A single sample is the source of the 5 T cell receptor beta chains below, sequenced in a study of blood T cell repertoires in COVID-19. The method was immunoSEQ multiplex PCR; TCRdb's version includes in-frame clones alone and lacks a portion of them. The table records a few hundred thousand clones, roughly 77% of them present only once. Specimen: peripheral blood. The receptor set was obtained from an elderly woman with acute or convalescent COVID-19.

V usage is TRBV27 and J usage is TRBJ2-3; 9 nucleotides agree with TRBD2. The CDR3 has 16 amino acids. V shed 6 bases and J 3 bases; nucleotides not matched to a gene: 10. The germline V gene encodes CDR1 MNHEY and CDR2 SMNVEV (reference sequence). The CDR3 coding sequence is TGTGCCAGCAGCCCTCTGGGACTAGCAAAGACAGATACGCAGTATTTT. It yields the protein CASSPLGLAKTDTQYF.

V usage is TRBV2 and J usage is TRBJ1-2, with a possible D match to TRBD1 (6 bases). The CDR3 totals 17 residues. In germline, CDR1 is SNHLY, CDR2 FYNNEI. The V end was cut by 4 bases, the J end by 1 base, with 19 bases between. The CDR3 DNA follows: TGTGCCAGCAGTGGCGACAGGACCACTTTTCTTAACTATGGCTACACCTTC. Translating gives CASSGDRTTFLNYGYTF.

The CDR3 region is CASSLLASSYNEQFF. As DNA, the CDR3 is TGCGCCAGCAGCCTACTAGCAAGCTCCTACAATGAGCAGTTCTTC. This chain connects TRBV5-1 to TRBJ2-1; the D gene is possibly TRBD2 (6 bases). Trimming took off 4 bases at V and 0 bases at J, with 11 bases between the two ends. This CDR3 region has 15 residues. The germline V gene encodes CDR1 SGHRS and CDR2 YFSETQ.

This clone came up a few times. The chain is built from TRBV30 and TRBJ2-5; tentative D call: TRBD2 (6 bases). Trimming took off 3 bases at V and 5 bases at J, with 7 bases between the two ends. Germline CDR1 is GTSNPN and CDR2 is SVGIG (reference sequence). This CDR3 spans 11 amino acids. The CDR3 DNA is TGTGCCTGGAGCGGGGGTGAGACCCAGTACTTC. This gives the protein CAWSGGETQYF.

This clone was counted once. In the same sample, other DNA sequences code for this CDR3. This chain connects TRBV5-1 to TRBJ1-2; maybe TRBD1 (6 bases). The CDR3 has 13 residues. CDR1 is SGHRS and CDR2 is YFSETQ in the germline V gene. Trimming cost V 2 bases and J 5 bases, with 10 bases left between them. The CDR3 spells CASSLGQSYGYTF. The CDR3 coding sequence is TGCGCCAGCAGCTTAGGACAGAGTTATGGCTACACCTTC. The variable domain in full, completed from reference TRBV5-1 and TRBJ1-2, reads KAGVTQTPRYLIKTRGQQVTLSCSPISGHRSVSWYQQTPGQGLQFLFEYFSETQRNKGNFPGRFSGRQFSNSRSEMNVSTLELGDSALYLCASSLGQSYGYTFGSGTRLTVV.